The sequence of this T cell receptor (beta chain) was determined in a study of cytomegalovirus exposure and HLA in healthy donors. Only in-frame clones appear in the TCRdb table, and some are missing; sequencing was by immunoSEQ multiplex PCR. The sample has about 200,000 clones, about 84% seen once; the top ten hold roughly 1.6%. The germline V gene has CDR1 SNHLY and CDR2 FYNNEI. This CDR3 has 15 residues. Trimming at V came to 8 bases and at J to 6 bases, leaving 12 bases not matched to a gene. Sample: PBMCs. This receptor was obtained from a woman between 18 and 29 years old in good health and CMV-seronegative. This chain uses TRBV2 with TRBJ1-1; 10 bases match TRBD1. The CDR3 bases are TGTGCCAGCGAAGGAAGGGGACAGGGGTTCGCTGAAGCTTTCTTT. This encodes CASEGRGQGFAEAFF.